The 26 T cell receptor beta chains in this list originate from one sample, sequenced in a study of early T cells in non-severe SARS-CoV-2 infection. TCRdb re-derived calls from the 5' RACE reads in MiXCR, one entry per CDR3 protein. This sample has around 60,000 distinct CDR3 sequences; around 14% occur once, and the top ten carry 4% to 5%. Sequenced sample: whole blood. Receptors originate from an adult who was a healthcare worker with PCR-confirmed SARS-CoV-2 infection or an uninfected control (not recorded which).

In its sample, this clonotype was seen a few times. This rearrangement joins TRBV7-6 to TRBJ2-2; 12 nucleotides agree with TRBD2. This CDR3 is 16 amino acids long. V lost 5 bases to trimming and J lost 6 bases; unmatched junction nucleotides: 7. Germline assignment: CDR1 SGHVS and CDR2 FNYEAQ. This chain's CDR3 is CASSTAGLAGAGELFF. The DNA of the CDR3 is TGTGCCAGCAGCACCGCGGGACTAGCGGGTGCCGGGGAGCTGTTTTTT.

The chain employs TRBV6-4 and TRBJ2-2, with 7 bases identical to TRBD1. CDR1 MRHNA and CDR2 SNTAGT come from the germline V gene. CDR3 size: 14 residues. The ends lost 4 bases at V and 6 bases at J; junction bases unmatched: 5. The CDR3 nucleotides are TGTGCCAGCAGTGCGGACAGGATGGCCGGGGAGCTGTTTTTT. Protein sequence: CASSADRMAGELFF.

This clonotype was counted ten times or more. V and J are TRBV7-8 and TRBJ1-4; the D gene is possibly TRBD1 (5 bases). Germline CDR1 reads SGHVS; CDR2 reads FQNEAQ. Trimming stripped 5 bases from V and 10 bases from J, with 20 bases between. The CDR3 extends over 15 amino acids. The CDR3 region has the DNA TGTGCCAGCAGCCAGAGTGGGGGACTTGTCGGAAAACTGTTTTTT. It yields the protein CASSQSGGLVGKLFF.

This clonotype was counted at least ten times. The chain couples TRBV19 to TRBJ2-7; D is unresolved. V was pared by 3 bases and J by 5 bases, with 14 bases between. CDR1 LNHDA and CDR2 SQIVND come from the germline V gene (reference sequence). The CDR3 has 14 residues. The CDR3 region is CASSIGKEANEQYF. The CDR3 DNA reads TGTGCCAGTAGTATTGGGAAAGAGGCAAACGAGCAGTACTTC.

The sample holds many counts of this clonotype. V usage is TRBV6-1 and J usage is TRBJ1-2; D remains unclear. V was clipped by 2 bases and J by 2 bases, with 12 bases between them. The germline CDR1 and CDR2 sequences are MNHNS and SASEGT. The CDR3 totals 15 residues. The CDR3 reads CASSEQSTINYGYTF. CDR3 bases: TGTGCCAGCAGTGAACAGTCGACCATAAACTATGGCTACACCTTC.

This clonotype was detected many times. V and J are TRBV6-5 and TRBJ1-5; TRBD1 is a possible D gene (6 bases). The length of the CDR3 is 15 residues. Trimming left V 2 bases short and J 4 bases short, with 12 bases between. Germline CDR1 reads MNHEY; CDR2 reads SVGAGI. This CDR3 is CASSYEGGGNQPQHF. CDR3 nucleotides: TGTGCCAGCAGTTACGAGGGGGGTGGTAATCAGCCCCAGCATTTT.

This clonotype was picked up a small number of times. The chain combines TRBV27 with TRBJ2-2, with TRBD2 identical over 11 bases. The V gene's germline CDR1 is MNHEY and CDR2 SMNVEV (reference sequence). The CDR3 spans 20 residues. The V segment lost 0 bases and the J segment 4 bases; nucleotides outside the gene matches: 13. The CDR3 sequence: CASSLSPGTSGILGTGELFF. In DNA form, the CDR3 reads TGTGCCAGCAGTTTATCCCCCGGGACTAGCGGAATCCTCGGCACCGGGGAGCTGTTTTTT.

With regard to this clonotype: The DNA is omitted, as the CDR3 cannot be located on it reliably, and the CDR3 follows TCRdb's listing. The chain has TRBV11-2 and TRBJ2-2; the D call TRBD2 from the table was never checked on the DNA. Ends included, the CDR3 has 17 residues. Germline CDR1 and CDR2: SGHAT and FQNNGV. CDR3 region: CASSLNWDSNTGELFFF.

There are many counts of this clonotype. This chain joins TRBV19 and TRBJ2-5; 7 nucleotides line up with TRBD1. CDR1 LNHDA and CDR2 SQIVND come from the germline V gene (reference sequence). Trimming took 5 bases from V and 2 from J; bases not matched to a gene: 11. CDR3 length: 16 amino acids. CDR3: CASSLLTGARQETQYF. CDR3 sequence (DNA): TGTGCCAGTAGTCTTTTAACAGGGGCGCGTCAAGAGACCCAGTACTTC. Drawing the rest from reference TRBV19 and TRBJ2-5, the complete variable domain is DGGITQSPKYLFRKEGQNVTLSCEQNLNHDAMYWYRQDPGQGLRLIYYSQIVNDFQKGDIAEGYSVSREKKESFPLTVTSAQKNPTAFYLCASSLLTGARQETQYFGPGTRLLVL.

The genes are TRBV3-1 and TRBJ2-5; no definite D call. The germline gives CDR1 LGHDT, CDR2 YNNKEL (reference sequence). The V end was cut by 4 bases, the J end by 1 base, with 7 bases between. The CDR3 sequence is 13 residues long. The DNA for the CDR3 is TGTGCCAGCAGCCGAAGGCTCCAAGAGACCCAGTACTTC. It specifies CASSRRLQETQYF.

The table lists this clonotype with many counts. The chain has TRBV5-1 and TRBJ2-1; D gene ambiguous. The V end lost 0 bases, the J end lost 10 bases, and 5 bases lay between the germline ends. This CDR3 is built from 11 residues. Looked up from germline, CDR1 is SGHRS and CDR2 is YFSETQ. CDR3 DNA sequence: TGCGCCAGCAGCTTGGGATACGAGCAGTTCTTC. Residues: CASSLGYEQFF.

V and J are TRBV11-2 and TRBJ2-5, with 8 bases aligning to TRBD1. CDR3 size: 17 residues. CDR1 and CDR2 (germline): SGHAT, FQNNGV. Trimming cost V 5 bases and J 5 bases; bases outside gene matches: 16. This CDR3 is CASSALTGTGGWETQYF. The DNA of the CDR3 is TGTGCCAGCAGCGCCCTAACCGGGACAGGAGGATGGGAGACCCAGTACTTC.

The chain's CDR3 is CASSDFSGGAQNGELFF. The CDR3 coding sequence is TGTGCCAGCAGCGACTTTAGCGGGGGGGCCCAAAACGGGGAGCTGTTTTTT. The chain links TRBV9 to TRBJ2-2; 11 nucleotides align to TRBD2. The CDR3 spans 17 residues. Looked up from germline, CDR1 is SGDLS and CDR2 is YYNGEE. V was clipped by 3 bases and J by 7 bases; unmatched bases: 11. The whole variable domain, filled in from reference TRBV9 and TRBJ2-2, reads DSGVTQTPKHLITATGQRVTLRCSPRSGDLSVYWYQQSLDQGLQFLIQYYNGEERAKGNILERFSAQQFPDLHSELNLSSLELGDSALYFCASSDFSGGAQNGELFFGEGSRLTVL.

This chain joins TRBV29-1 and TRBJ1-5, with D perhaps matching TRBD1 (6 bases). The V and J ends lost 4 bases and 3 bases respectively, with 13 bases between them. Germline CDR1 SQVTM, CDR2 ANQGSEA. This CDR3 is 14 amino acids long. CDR3 bases: TGCAGCGTTGGTTCAGGGGAACCCAATCAGCCCCAGCATTTT. Protein product: CSVGSGEPNQPQHF. The variable domain in full, with the rest retrieved from reference TRBV29-1 and TRBJ1-5, is SAVISQKPSRDICQRGTSLTIQCQVDSQVTMMFWYRQQPGQSLTLIATANQGSEATYESGFVIDKFPISRPNLTFSTLTVSNMSPEDSSIYLCSVGSGEPNQPQHFGDGTRLSIL.

This clonotype showed up just a few times. The V gene is TRBV25-1, the J gene TRBJ2-3; D remains unclear. The CDR3 totals 13 residues. The ends were cut back, 3 bases at V and 4 bases at J, with 8 bases in the middle. Per germline, CDR1 MGHDK and CDR2 SYGVNS. CDR3 sequence reads: CASSENSPDTQYF. In DNA, the CDR3 is TGTGCCAGCAGTGAGAATTCACCAGATACGCAGTATTTT.

This clonotype was counted a few times. This chain joins TRBV11-3 and TRBJ2-1, with 7 bases that match TRBD1. The CDR3 covers 16 residues. Losses at the gene ends were 4 bases for V and 0 bases for J; bases not matched to a gene: 6. Germline V lookup: CDR1 SGHNT, CDR2 YENEEA. The CDR3 DNA follows: TGTGCCAGCAGCTACGACAGGGCGAGCTCCTACAATGAGCAGTTCTTC. Translated: CASSYDRASSYNEQFF.

This clonotype has just a few counts. The chain joins TRBV7-2 to TRBJ2-3; no firm D call. The CDR3 sequence is 15 residues long. The ends were cut back, 5 bases at V and 0 bases at J, with 12 bases in the middle. Germline CDR1 is SGHTA and CDR2 is FQGNSA. The CDR3, as DNA: TGTGCCAGCAGCCGAGCCGTCCGGAGCACAGATACGCAGTATTTT. This sequence encodes CASSRAVRSTDTQYF.

The rearrangement joins TRBV14 to TRBJ2-6; D is unclear. Trimming took 1 base from V and 0 from J, leaving 4 bases between them. The CDR3 has 15 amino acids. Germline V gives CDR1 SGHDN, CDR2 FVKESK. The CDR3 reads CASSQALSGANVLTF. CDR3 coding DNA: TGTGCCAGCAGCCAAGCCCTCTCTGGGGCCAACGTCCTGACTTTC. Based on the CDR3 plus reference TRBV14 and TRBJ2-6, the full variable domain is EAGVTQFPSHSVIEKGQTVTLRCDPISGHDNLYWYRRVMGKEIKFLLHFVKESKQDESGMPNNRFLAERTGGTYSTLKVQPAELEDSGVYFCASSQALSGANVLTFGAGSRLTVL.

The V and J genes are TRBV14 and TRBJ2-7; D remains unclear. V was shortened by 4 bases and J by 1 base, with 11 bases between the two germline ends. CDR3 length: 14 residues. Germline loops: CDR1 SGHDN, CDR2 FVKESK. The CDR3 bases are TGTGCCAGCAGCCCCCTAATCGATTCCTACGAGCAGTACTTC. This sequence encodes CASSPLIDSYEQYF.

This clonotype was found many times. The genes are TRBV4-3 and TRBJ2-3, with D perhaps TRBD2 (6 bases). Trimming pared 0 bases from V and 0 bases from J, leaving 10 bases between. Germline lookup yields CDR1 LGHNA and CDR2 YSLEER. This CDR3 region has 16 residues. The CDR3: CASSQDLGGSTDTQYF. The CDR3 DNA sequence: TGCGCCAGCAGCCAAGATCTCGGGGGAAGCACAGATACGCAGTATTTT.

This chain connects TRBV29-1 to TRBJ2-5, with D maybe TRBD1 (6 bases). From germline, CDR1 is SQVTM and CDR2 ANQGSEA. This CDR3 region has 11 residues. Trimming stripped 4 bases from V and 4 bases from J, with 7 bases between. The DNA of the CDR3 is TGCAGCGTTGTCAGGGGAGAGACCCAGTACTTC. This sequence encodes CSVVRGETQYF. Supplemented by reference TRBV29-1 and TRBJ2-5, the full variable domain reads SAVISQKPSRDICQRGTSLTIQCQVDSQVTMMFWYRQQPGQSLTLIATANQGSEATYESGFVIDKFPISRPNLTFSTLTVSNMSPEDSSIYLCSVVRGETQYFGPGTRLLVL.

Only a few counts were recorded for this clonotype. V usage is TRBV29-1 and J usage is TRBJ1-1; TRBD1 agrees at 7 bases. CDR1 SQVTM and CDR2 ANQGSEA come from the germline V gene. V lost 7 bases, J lost 7 bases, and 6 bases stayed unmatched. The CDR3 length is 11 residues. This CDR3 is CSAAGQFEAFF. DNA of the CDR3: TGCAGCGCTGCGGGACAGTTTGAAGCTTTCTTT.

This clonotype was recorded many times. The chain recombines TRBV19 with TRBJ1-2, with TRBD1 matching 8 bases. V was clipped by 5 bases and J by 3 bases; unmatched bases: 2. Germline CDR1 reads LNHDA; CDR2 reads SQIVND (reference sequence). CDR3 length: 13 amino acids. The CDR3 nucleotides are TGTGCCAGTAGTGACAGGGGAGACTATGGCTACACCTTC. It yields the protein CASSDRGDYGYTF.

The chain carries TRBV29-1 and TRBJ1-2; D possibly corresponds to TRBD1 (5 bases). V dropped 1 base and J dropped 7 bases, with 10 bases sitting between them. CDR1 and CDR2 from the germline V gene are SQVTM and ANQGSEA. This CDR3 comprises 12 residues. As DNA, the CDR3 is TGCAGCGTTGAAGCTGGGACTGGTGGCTACACCTTC. Its translation is CSVEAGTGGYTF.

This clonotype was seen repeatedly, ten times or more. The rearrangement links TRBV29-1 to TRBJ2-2; D uncertain. Germline V lookup: CDR1 SQVTM, CDR2 ANQGSEA. The CDR3 is 14 amino acids. V was trimmed by 6 bases and J by 1 base, leaving 12 bases between them. The CDR3 loop is CSVKSQMNTGELFF. The CDR3 coding sequence is TGCAGCGTCAAGAGCCAGATGAACACCGGGGAGCTGTTTTTT.

This clonotype was found many times. The V and J genes are TRBV12-3 or TRBV12-4 and TRBJ2-7; D may correspond to TRBD1 or TRBD2 (6 bases each). The CDR3 is 15 residues long. The V and J ends lost 3 bases and 0 bases respectively, with 12 bases between them. The DNA of the CDR3 is TGTGCCAGCAGTTTCTTCCGGGGGCCCTCCTACGAGCAGTACTTC. As protein: CASSFFRGPSYEQYF.